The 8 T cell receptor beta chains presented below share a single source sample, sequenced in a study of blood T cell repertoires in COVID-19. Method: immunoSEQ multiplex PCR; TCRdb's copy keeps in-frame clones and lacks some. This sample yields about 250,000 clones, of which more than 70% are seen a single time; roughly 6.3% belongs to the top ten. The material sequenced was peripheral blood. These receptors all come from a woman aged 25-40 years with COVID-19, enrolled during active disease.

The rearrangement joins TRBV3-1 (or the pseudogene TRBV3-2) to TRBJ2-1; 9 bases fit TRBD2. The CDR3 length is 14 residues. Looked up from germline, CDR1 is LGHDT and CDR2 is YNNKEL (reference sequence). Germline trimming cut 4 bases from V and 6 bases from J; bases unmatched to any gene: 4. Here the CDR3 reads CASSPGLARNEQFF. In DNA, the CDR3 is TGTGCCAGCAGCCCCGGACTAGCGCGCAATGAGCAGTTCTTC.

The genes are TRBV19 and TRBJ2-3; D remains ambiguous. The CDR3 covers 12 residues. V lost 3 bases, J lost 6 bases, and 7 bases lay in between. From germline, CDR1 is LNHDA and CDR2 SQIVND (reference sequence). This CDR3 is CASSISPDTQYF. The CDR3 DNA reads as TGTGCCAGTAGTATCTCTCCTGATACGCAGTATTTT.

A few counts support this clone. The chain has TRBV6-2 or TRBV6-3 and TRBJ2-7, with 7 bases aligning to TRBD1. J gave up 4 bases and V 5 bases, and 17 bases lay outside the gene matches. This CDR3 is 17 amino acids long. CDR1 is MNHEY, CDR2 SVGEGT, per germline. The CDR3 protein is CASSPPEEAGGIYEQYV. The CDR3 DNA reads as TGTGCCAGCAGTCCCCCCGAAGAGGCAGGGGGTATTTACGAGCAGTACGTC.

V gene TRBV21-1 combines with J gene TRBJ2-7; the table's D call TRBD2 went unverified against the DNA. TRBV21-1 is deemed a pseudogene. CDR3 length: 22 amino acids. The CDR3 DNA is TGTGCCAGCAGCAAAGCGCCAAGACCTTTCGGTACGCTAGCCGGGAGGGACTACGAGCAGTACGTC. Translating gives CASSKAPRPFGTLAGRDYEQYV.

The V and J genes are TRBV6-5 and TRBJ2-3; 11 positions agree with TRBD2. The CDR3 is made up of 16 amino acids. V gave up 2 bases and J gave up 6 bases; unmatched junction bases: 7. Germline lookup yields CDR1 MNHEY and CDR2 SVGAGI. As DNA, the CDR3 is TGTGCCAGCAGTTACACTAGCGGGGGTTCAGGCGATACGCAGTATTTT. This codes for CASSYTSGGSGDTQYF.

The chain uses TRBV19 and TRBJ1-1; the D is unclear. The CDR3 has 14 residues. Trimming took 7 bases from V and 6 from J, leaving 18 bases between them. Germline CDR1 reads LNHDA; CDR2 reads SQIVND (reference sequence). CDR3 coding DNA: TGTGCCAGTACCCGTGGACGGCCTAGCCCTGAAGCTTTCTTT. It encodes CASTRGRPSPEAFF.

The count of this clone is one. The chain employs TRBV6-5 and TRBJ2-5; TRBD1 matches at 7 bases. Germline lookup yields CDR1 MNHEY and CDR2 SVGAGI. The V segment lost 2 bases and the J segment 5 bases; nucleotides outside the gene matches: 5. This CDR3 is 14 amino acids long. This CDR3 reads CASSYIRGTETQYF. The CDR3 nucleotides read TGTGCCAGCAGTTACATCAGGGGGACGGAGACCCAGTACTTC.

The CDR3 DNA reads as TGTGCCAGCAGCTGGGGACAGACCATGAACACTGAAGCTTTCTTT. It translates to CASSWGQTMNTEAFF. This chain joins TRBV5-4 and TRBJ1-1, with 7 bases identical to TRBD1. This CDR3 has 15 residues. V gave up 3 bases and J gave up 0 bases; unmatched junction bases: 5. The germline V gene encodes CDR1 SGHNT and CDR2 YYREEE (reference sequence).